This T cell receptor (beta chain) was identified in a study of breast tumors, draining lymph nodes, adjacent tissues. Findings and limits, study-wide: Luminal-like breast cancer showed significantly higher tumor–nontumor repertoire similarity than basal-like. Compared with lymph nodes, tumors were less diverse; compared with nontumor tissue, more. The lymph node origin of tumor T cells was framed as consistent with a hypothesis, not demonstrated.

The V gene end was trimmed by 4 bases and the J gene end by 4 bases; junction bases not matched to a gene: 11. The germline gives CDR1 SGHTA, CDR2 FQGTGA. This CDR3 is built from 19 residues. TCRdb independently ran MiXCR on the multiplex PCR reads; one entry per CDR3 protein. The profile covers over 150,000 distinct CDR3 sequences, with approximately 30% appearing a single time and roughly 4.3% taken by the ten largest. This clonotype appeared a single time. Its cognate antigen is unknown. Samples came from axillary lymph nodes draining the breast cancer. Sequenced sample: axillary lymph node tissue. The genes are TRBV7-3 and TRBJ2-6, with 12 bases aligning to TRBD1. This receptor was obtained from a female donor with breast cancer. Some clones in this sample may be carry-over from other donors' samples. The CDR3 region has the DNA TGTGCCAGCAGCTCTTCCCGGGACAGGGGGCTCACCGGGGCCAACGTCCTGACTTTC. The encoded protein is CASSSSRDRGLTGANVLTF.